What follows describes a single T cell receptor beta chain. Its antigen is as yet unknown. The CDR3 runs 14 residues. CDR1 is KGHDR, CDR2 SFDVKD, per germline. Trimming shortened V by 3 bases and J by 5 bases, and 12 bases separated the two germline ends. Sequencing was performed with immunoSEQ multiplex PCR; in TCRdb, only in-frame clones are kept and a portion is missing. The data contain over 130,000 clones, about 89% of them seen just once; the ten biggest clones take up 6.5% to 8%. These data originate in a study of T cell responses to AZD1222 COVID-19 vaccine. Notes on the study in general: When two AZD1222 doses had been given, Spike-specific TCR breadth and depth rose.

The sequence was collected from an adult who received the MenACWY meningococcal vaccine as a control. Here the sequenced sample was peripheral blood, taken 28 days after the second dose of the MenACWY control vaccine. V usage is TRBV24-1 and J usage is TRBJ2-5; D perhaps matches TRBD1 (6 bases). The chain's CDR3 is CATSDPQGWETQYF. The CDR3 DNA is TGTGCCACCAGTGATCCCCAGGGGTGGGAGACCCAGTACTTC.